A selection of T cell receptor beta chains follows, all from one sample in a study of T cell repertoires in cytomegalovirus infection. One entry per CDR3 protein, called by TCRdb with MiXCR from the reads. The data contain roughly 500,000 distinct CDR3 sequences, 33% of them seen just once; the ten biggest clones take up roughly a sixth. Their antigen targets remain unknown. The source was cultured PBMCs, collected from culture after CMV antigen stimulation. The receptors originated from a human donor in good health (CMV status not recorded). Some clones in this sample may be carry-over from other donors' samples. Both conserved end residues are part of each CDR3. A D gene is named only where the DNA matches it firmly. Part of the rows lack a size; the others show once, few, many or a class for expanded clones.

cdr3_nt cdr3_aa d_call clone_size j_call v_call
TGTGCCAGCAGCGGAAACCGGGGGTCTGCTGGAAACACCATATATTTT CASSGNRGSAGNTIYF NA NA TRBJ1-3 TRBV7-6
TGTGCCAGCAGTTACCGGGGGGAGGATACGCAGTATTTT CASSYRGEDTQYF TRBD2 many TRBJ2-3 TRBV6-6
TGCGCCAGCAGCCAAGATTCAGGCACTAATGAAAAACTGTTTTTT CASSQDSGTNEKLFF NA NA TRBJ1-4 TRBV4-1
TGTGCCAGTAGTATGGCGCAGGGTGGAGAGACCCAGTACTTC CASSMAQGGETQYF NA few TRBJ2-5 TRBV19
TGTGCCAGCAGTTACTCCCGGGATGGTTCGACTCATAACTACAATGAGCAGTTCTTC CASSYSRDGSTHNYNEQFF NA NA TRBJ2-1 TRBV6-6
TGTGCCAGCAGTTCCTGGAACACCGGGGAGCTGTTTTTT CASSSWNTGELFF NA many TRBJ2-2 TRBV12-3/TRBV12-4
TGTGCCAGCAGCTTAAACGCAGGGACCCACTACGAGCAGTACTTC CASSLNAGTHYEQYF NA many TRBJ2-7 TRBV7-3
TGTGCCAGCAGCTTAGCGCTAGGGGCAGACTATGGCTACACCTTC CASSLALGADYGYTF NA few TRBJ1-2 TRBV7-2
TGTGCCAGCAGCTTAGCTGGGACAGGGGGGTATTCACCCCTCCACTTT CASSLAGTGGYSPLHF TRBD1 few TRBJ1-6 TRBV7-2
TGTGCCAGCACCGCAGGGGACACCATATATTTT CASTAGDTIYF NA many TRBJ1-3 TRBV25-1
TGCGCCAGCAGCCAAGATCTTCGGACAGAGACCTTCTATGGCTACACCTTC CASSQDLRTETFYGYTF NA few TRBJ1-2 TRBV4-3
TGTGCCAGCAGCGGGGGACAGGGTATTCACGAGCAGTACTTC CASSGGQGIHEQYF TRBD1 many TRBJ2-7 TRBV7-2
TGTGCCAGCAGCTTGGCCCCGGGACAGGGCTATGGCTACACCTTC CASSLAPGQGYGYTF TRBD1 NA TRBJ1-2 TRBV5-5
TGTGCCAGCAGCTTTAGCGGATCTACCTACAATGAGCAGTTCTTC CASSFSGSTYNEQFF NA many TRBJ2-1 TRBV7-6
TGTGCCAGCAGCTGGCTAGGGGGAGGTCAGCCCCAGCATTTT CASSWLGGGQPQHF NA many TRBJ1-5 TRBV7-2
TGTGCCAGCAGCTTGGGTAGCGGGAGGCCTGAAGGGGAGACCCAGTACTTC CASSLGSGRPEGETQYF TRBD2 NA TRBJ2-5 TRBV11-2
TGTGCCAGCAGCTTACCGGGGACAAGCACTGAAGCTTTCTTT CASSLPGTSTEAFF NA few TRBJ1-1 TRBV7-9
TGTGCCAGCAGCTCCGGGACTAGGAATTCACCCCTCCACTTT CASSSGTRNSPLHF NA few TRBJ1-6 TRBV7-2
TGCAGCGTTGGCTCCGGCGGGAGATCCTACAATGAGCAGTTCTTC CSVGSGGRSYNEQFF TRBD2 few TRBJ2-1 TRBV29-1
TGTGCCAGCAGCCCTGACAGTCCGGGCTATGGCTACACCTTC CASSPDSPGYGYTF NA NA TRBJ1-2 TRBV6-5
TGCGCCAGCAGCCAAGATTTGGCAGGGGGCGATTCACCCCTCCACTTT CASSQDLAGGDSPLHF TRBD1 few TRBJ1-6 TRBV4-3
TGTGCCAGCAGCCCGGGACGTAGAAATGAGCAGTTCTTC CASSPGRRNEQFF NA NA TRBJ2-1 TRBV7-8
TGTGCCAGCAGTGGCTATAGTGAGCAGTTCTTC CASSGYSEQFF NA NA TRBJ2-1 TRBV2
TGTGCCAGCAGAGGGACAGAATTGATGGTCTATGGCTACACCTTC CASRGTELMVYGYTF TRBD1 NA TRBJ1-2 TRBV6-8
TGTGCCAGCAGCTCCAGGGGTTATAGCAATCAGCCCCAGCATTTT CASSSRGYSNQPQHF NA many TRBJ1-5 TRBV7-2